This is a list of T cell receptor beta chains from one sample in a study of shared clonotypes between healthy human individuals. Clones were sequenced by immunoSEQ multiplex PCR, and TCRdb holds only the in-frame ones, with some missing. The data show around 2.5 million clones, 93% seen once. The sequenced sample consisted of naive CD4+ T cells from PBMCs. The receptor set was obtained from a man younger than 35 in good health. Some clones in this sample may be carry-over from other donors' samples. The CDR3 runs from the conserved cysteine through the conserved F or W. The D gene is left open where the match is weak. A clone size is listed for some rows: how often the clone was seen (once, few, many), or a class if it is expanded.

d_gene: TRBD2
abundance: -
j_gene: TRBJ2-1
v_gene: TRBV6-1
CDR3aa: CASSEAASGAPEQFF
CDR3nt: TGTGCCAGCAGTGAAGCGGCTAGCGGGGCACCTGAGCAGTTCTTC

d_gene: -
abundance: -
j_gene: TRBJ2-1
v_gene: TRBV28
CDR3aa: CASSFRARVYEQFF
CDR3nt: TGTGCCAGCAGTTTCAGGGCCCGAGTTTATGAGCAGTTCTTC

d_gene: -
abundance: -
j_gene: TRBJ1-1
v_gene: TRBV10-3
CDR3aa: CAISESARGNTEAFF
CDR3nt: TGTGCCATCAGTGAGTCGGCCAGGGGGAACACTGAAGCTTTCTTT

d_gene: -
abundance: -
j_gene: TRBJ2-6
v_gene: TRBV7-3
CDR3aa: CASSLIPGSGANVLTF
CDR3nt: TGTGCCAGCAGCTTAATCCCGGGATCTGGGGCCAACGTCCTGACTTTC

d_gene: -
abundance: -
j_gene: TRBJ2-3
v_gene: TRBV4-1
CDR3aa: CASSQEMGTDTQYF
CDR3nt: TGCGCCAGCAGCCAAGAGATGGGTACAGATACGCAGTATTTT

d_gene: -
abundance: -
j_gene: TRBJ2-3
v_gene: TRBV9
CDR3aa: CASSREQGPTDTQYF
CDR3nt: TGTGCCAGCAGCAGAGAACAGGGCCCCACAGATACGCAGTATTTT

d_gene: -
abundance: few
j_gene: TRBJ2-1
v_gene: TRBV27
CDR3aa: CASSLPLLGAEQFF
CDR3nt: TGTGCCAGCAGTCTGCCTCTACTAGGAGCTGAGCAGTTCTTC

d_gene: -
abundance: -
j_gene: TRBJ1-2
v_gene: TRBV4-1
CDR3aa: CASSPWSGGGGGYTF
CDR3nt: TGCGCCAGCAGCCCGTGGTCTGGGGGCGGCGGCGGCTACACCTTC

d_gene: -
abundance: -
j_gene: TRBJ1-3
v_gene: TRBV6-6
CDR3aa: CASSSGAGNTIYF
CDR3nt: TGTGCCAGCAGTTCAGGGGCTGGAAACACCATATATTTT

d_gene: -
abundance: -
j_gene: TRBJ1-1
v_gene: TRBV5-6
CDR3aa: CASSAGGEGDTEAFF
CDR3nt: TGTGCCAGCAGCGCTGGGGGGGAAGGGGACACTGAAGCTTTCTTT

d_gene: -
abundance: -
j_gene: TRBJ2-5
v_gene: TRBV15
CDR3aa: CATSGISGEETQYF
CDR3nt: TGTGCCACCAGCGGCATCTCTGGAGAAGAGACCCAGTACTTC

d_gene: -
abundance: -
j_gene: TRBJ2-7
v_gene: TRBV11-2
CDR3aa: CASSFFHEQYF
CDR3nt: TGTGCCAGCAGCTTCTTCCACGAGCAGTACTTC

d_gene: -
abundance: -
j_gene: TRBJ2-7
v_gene: TRBV5-1
CDR3aa: CASSLGGRDGSYEQYF
CDR3nt: TGCGCCAGCAGCTTAGGTGGTCGGGACGGGAGCTACGAGCAGTACTTC

d_gene: -
abundance: few
j_gene: TRBJ1-1
v_gene: TRBV5-1
CDR3aa: CASSLGQDTEAFF
CDR3nt: TGCGCCAGCAGCTTGGGGCAGGACACTGAAGCTTTCTTT

d_gene: -
abundance: -
j_gene: TRBJ1-5
v_gene: TRBV19
CDR3aa: CASRIQSRSNQPQHF
CDR3nt: TGTGCCAGTAGGATTCAGAGCCGGAGCAATCAGCCCCAGCATTTT

d_gene: -
abundance: -
j_gene: TRBJ2-7
v_gene: TRBV19
CDR3aa: CASSKGGSRNEQYF
CDR3nt: TGTGCCAGTAGTAAGGGGGGCAGTAGGAACGAGCAGTACTTC

d_gene: TRBD1
abundance: -
j_gene: TRBJ1-1
v_gene: TRBV6-6
CDR3aa: CASRTGGNTEAFF
CDR3nt: TGTGCCAGCAGAACAGGGGGGAACACTGAAGCTTTCTTT

d_gene: -
abundance: -
j_gene: TRBJ1-2
v_gene: TRBV6-1
CDR3aa: CASSGGGYGYTF
CDR3nt: TGTGCCAGCAGTGGAGGTGGGTATGGCTACACCTTC

d_gene: TRBD2
abundance: -
j_gene: TRBJ2-3
v_gene: TRBV29-1
CDR3aa: CSVSSGTATDTQYF
CDR3nt: TGCAGCGTGAGTAGCGGGACCGCCACAGATACGCAGTATTTT

d_gene: TRBD2
abundance: -
j_gene: TRBJ2-7
v_gene: TRBV5-1
CDR3aa: CASSLAPSGSLYEQYF
CDR3nt: TGCGCCAGCAGCTTGGCCCCTAGCGGGAGTTTATACGAGCAGTACTTC

d_gene: -
abundance: -
j_gene: TRBJ1-2
v_gene: TRBV9
CDR3aa: CASSEMSLNYGYTF
CDR3nt: TGTGCCAGCAGCGAAATGAGCCTTAACTATGGCTACACCTTC

d_gene: TRBD2
abundance: -
j_gene: TRBJ2-2
v_gene: TRBV5-1
CDR3aa: CASTNSGVNTGELFF
CDR3nt: TGCGCCAGCACCAATAGCGGGGTCAACACCGGGGAGCTGTTTTTT

d_gene: TRBD2
abundance: -
j_gene: TRBJ2-7
v_gene: TRBV5-4
CDR3aa: CASSLGTSASYEQYF
CDR3nt: TGTGCCAGCAGCTTGGGAACTAGCGCATCCTACGAGCAGTACTTC

d_gene: -
abundance: -
j_gene: TRBJ1-2
v_gene: TRBV18
CDR3aa: CASSPTAVPSFLSGGYTF
CDR3nt: TGTGCCAGCTCACCGACGGCGGTTCCTTCGTTTCTGTCGGGGGGCTACACCTTC

d_gene: -
abundance: -
j_gene: TRBJ2-2
v_gene: TRBV9
CDR3aa: CASSVAQGDTGELFF
CDR3nt: TGTGCCAGCAGCGTAGCTCAGGGAGACACCGGGGAGCTGTTTTTT

d_gene: -
abundance: -
j_gene: TRBJ1-3
v_gene: TRBV27
CDR3aa: CASGEQGTGNTIYF
CDR3nt: TGTGCCAGCGGGGAGCAGGGAACCGGAAACACCATATATTTT

d_gene: TRBD1
abundance: -
j_gene: TRBJ2-3
v_gene: TRBV10-3
CDR3aa: CAISEGTGSDTQYF
CDR3nt: TGTGCCATCAGTGAGGGGACAGGGTCAGATACGCAGTATTTT

d_gene: -
abundance: -
j_gene: TRBJ2-7
v_gene: TRBV7-3
CDR3aa: CASSSGGTRSEQYF
CDR3nt: TGCGCCAGCAGCTCTGGGGGCACTCGCTCCGAGCAGTACTTC

d_gene: -
abundance: -
j_gene: TRBJ2-1
v_gene: TRBV6-4
CDR3aa: CASSDSRDLAEQFF
CDR3nt: TGTGCCAGCAGTGACAGTAGGGATTTGGCTGAGCAGTTCTTC

d_gene: -
abundance: few
j_gene: TRBJ1-1
v_gene: TRBV28
CDR3aa: CASSYGGTSNTEAFF
CDR3nt: TGTGCCAGCAGTTACGGGGGAACTTCGAACACTGAAGCTTTCTTT